A selection of T cell receptor beta chains follows, all from one sample in a study of T cell responses to AZD1222 COVID-19 vaccine. Data came from immunoSEQ multiplex PCR; TCRdb stores just in-frame clones and leaves some out. Of about 120,000 clones in the sample, 88% were seen once. The specimen comprised peripheral blood, sampled on day 0 of AZD1222 vaccination. These receptors were obtained from an adult in good health. Each CDR3 is given with its conserved first and last residue. The order of the fields is CDR3 protein, CDR3 DNA, V gene, J gene, D gene, clone size. A D gene is named only where the DNA matches it firmly. Some rows have no size entry. The others give once, few or many, or a class for an expanded clone.

CASSFGLYGYTF	TGTGCCAGCAGCTTCGGGCTCTATGGCTACACCTTC	TRBV7-2	TRBJ1-2	NA	NA
CASSLWENTEAFF	TGTGCCAGCAGCTTATGGGAAAACACTGAAGCTTTCTTT	TRBV11-1	TRBJ1-1	NA	NA
CASSGSGQPQHF	TGTGCCAGCAGTGGGTCGGGGCAGCCCCAGCATTTT	TRBV2	TRBJ1-5	NA	once
CASSQLAGGPNEQFF	TGCGCCAGCAGCCAACTAGCGGGGGGGCCAAATGAGCAGTTCTTC	TRBV4-3	TRBJ2-1	TRBD2	once
CASSVAVNYGYTF	TGTGCCAGCAGCGTAGCCGTGAACTATGGCTACACCTTC	TRBV9	TRBJ1-2	NA	NA
CATRQRPDNSPLHF	TGTGCCACCCGACAGCGTCCCGATAATTCACCCCTCCACTTT	TRBV15	TRBJ1-6	NA	NA
CASSSSGLTGAFF	TGTGCCAGCTCATCGTCAGGCCTAACAGGGGCTTTCTTT	TRBV18	TRBJ1-1	NA	NA
CASSSLLWGLNTEAFF	TGTGCCAGCAGCTCCCTCTTGTGGGGATTGAACACTGAAGCTTTCTTT	TRBV13	TRBJ1-1	NA	NA
CASSSPTGDRKETQYF	TGTGCCAGCAGTTCGCCGACAGGGGACCGAAAAGAGACCCAGTACTTC	TRBV27	TRBJ2-5	TRBD1	few
CASSSPFSDEQFF	TGTGCCAGCAGCTCCCCTTTCTCAGATGAGCAGTTCTTC	TRBV11-3	TRBJ2-1	NA	NA
CASSSGVAQHF	TGTGCCAGCAGCTCAGGTGTGGCCCAGCATTTT	TRBV11-2	TRBJ1-5	NA	NA
CASRPWTGGSGELFF	TGTGCCAGCAGGCCTTGGACAGGGGGCTCCGGGGAGCTGTTTTTT	TRBV27	TRBJ2-2	TRBD1	NA